Shown below are 9 T cell receptor beta chains from a single sample sequenced in a study of blood T cell repertoires in COVID-19. TCRdb's table, derived via immunoSEQ multiplex PCR, lists solely in-frame clones and lacks some. The repertoire holds about 220,000 clones, with roughly 85% as singletons. The sequenced sample was peripheral blood. These receptors were obtained from a woman between 65 and 79 years old with COVID-19, enrolled during active disease.

This CDR3 is CASSNLPGLQVEGRYGYTF. The CDR3 nucleotides are TGTGCCAGCAGCAACCTTCCTGGACTACAGGTAGAGGGGAGGTATGGCTACACCTTC. J is TRBJ1-2 and V is TRBV21-1. TRBV21-1 is recorded as a pseudogene. The CDR3 extends over 19 amino acids.

The CDR3 coding sequence is TGTGCCAGCAGCTTAGGAGACGGTGCGACTGCAAACCACGGCTACACCTTC. It codes for CASSLGDGATANHGYTF. The genes are TRBV13 and TRBJ1-2; D unresolved. This CDR3 is built from 17 residues. Trimming cost V 0 bases and J 8 bases, with 22 bases left between them. Germline CDR1 and CDR2: PRHDT and FYEKMQ (reference sequence). The complete variable domain, with remaining parts taken from reference TRBV13 and TRBJ1-2, reads AAGVIQSPRHLIKEKRETATLKCYPIPRHDTVYWYQQGPGQDPQFLISFYEKMQSDKGSIPDRFSAQQFSDYHSELNMSSLELGDSALYFCASSLGDGATANHGYTFGSGTRLTVV.

The rearrangement links TRBV7-2 to TRBJ1-5, with 8 positions matching TRBD1. V dropped 4 bases and J dropped 4; count of bases not matched to a gene: 3. Germline lookup yields CDR1 SGHTA and CDR2 FQGNSA. CDR3 length equals 14 residues. CDR3 in amino acids: CASSSRQGNQPQHF. The DNA for the CDR3 is TGTGCCAGCAGCTCTAGACAGGGGAATCAGCCCCAGCATTTT.

The chain couples TRBV7-2 to TRBJ1-2, with 7 bases fitting TRBD1. V lost 5 bases and J lost 10; bases outside the gene matches: 13. The CDR3 has 14 residues. CDR1 and CDR2 (germline): SGHTA, FQGNSA. CDR3 coding DNA: TGTGCCAGCAGCGAACCGGACAGGCGGACTTTCTACACCTTC. It translates to CASSEPDRRTFYTF.

The rearrangement joins TRBV9 to TRBJ1-1; D perhaps matches TRBD1 (6 bases). The CDR3 covers 15 residues. V was trimmed by 2 bases and J by 1 base, leaving 12 bases between them. CDR1 and CDR2 from the germline V gene are SGDLS and YYNGEE. The CDR3 sequence is CASSVRQDSNTEAFF. For the CDR3, the DNA is TGTGCCAGCAGCGTCCGACAGGACTCGAACACTGAAGCTTTCTTT.

V usage is TRBV7-2 and J usage is TRBJ1-1, with unresolved D. CDR1 SGHTA and CDR2 FQGNSA come from the germline V gene. V was clipped by 4 bases and J by 8 bases, with 8 bases between them. The CDR3 sequence is 11 residues long. The CDR3: CASSSITEAFF. Here the CDR3 DNA reads TGTGCCAGCAGCTCGATCACAGAAGCTTTCTTT.

CDR3 bases: TGTGCCAGCAGTTACCCGCTGGCTAGCGGGACCAAAACCTACGAGCAGTACTTC. Translation: CASSYPLASGTKTYEQYF. The rearrangement links TRBV6-2 or TRBV6-3 to TRBJ2-7; TRBD2 aligns across 9 bases. J was trimmed by 2 bases and V by 2 bases; bases with no gene match: 13. Germline values: CDR1 MNHEY, CDR2 SVGEGT. The CDR3 contains 18 residues.

This chain joins TRBV19 and TRBJ2-1; 10 bases line up with TRBD2. Germline V gene sequence: CDR1 LNHDA, CDR2 SQIVND (reference sequence). This CDR3 spans 16 amino acids. With V trimmed by 4 bases and J by 4 bases, 7 bases remained unmatched. CDR3 sequence: CASSKPGLATYNEQFF. CDR3 in DNA: TGTGCCAGTAGTAAACCGGGACTAGCGACTTACAATGAGCAGTTCTTC.

The rearrangement links TRBV7-8 to TRBJ2-1; 9 positions agree with TRBD1. The trim removed 1 base at V and 5 bases at J, leaving 15 bases unmatched. Germline assignment: CDR1 SGHVS and CDR2 FQNEAQ. CDR3 size: 19 residues. The CDR3 is CASSLVGVGGTGSHNEQFF. In DNA, the CDR3 is TGTGCCAGCAGCTTAGTGGGTGTAGGGGGGACAGGGTCGCACAATGAGCAGTTCTTC.